These 16 T cell receptor beta chains originate from one sample sequenced in a study of Graves' ophthalmopathy and Graves' hyperthyroidism. The authors amplified TCR beta CDR3 regions, and they did so from RNA transcripts for repertoire sequencing. Amplification began with first-round RT-PCR using HTBI primers, then second-round multiplex PCR was performed. TCRdb independently ran MiXCR on the multiplex PCR reads; one entry per CDR3 protein. The table lists 600,000 to 700,000 distinct CDR3 sequences, roughly 41% of them singletons. Sequencing was done on a sample of peripheral blood. Receptors originate from an adult man with Graves' ophthalmopathy.

The sample holds a few counts of this clonotype. The chain links TRBV10-3 to TRBJ2-3; D is perhaps TRBD2 (5 bases). Germline loops: CDR1 ENHRY, CDR2 SYGVKD. V was shortened by 10 bases and J by 2 bases, with 16 bases between the two germline ends. The CDR3 is 14 amino acids. For the CDR3, the DNA is TGTGCCACCCAGAGGGAGCCGTCCACAGATACGCAGTATTTT. It encodes CATQREPSTDTQYF.

This clonotype was recorded at least ten times. The DNA for the CDR3 is TGTGCCAGCAGCTTGCCTAGCAGCGCCTACGAGCAGTACTTC. Amino acids: CASSLPSSAYEQYF. This chain links TRBV7-7 with TRBJ2-7, with a tentative D call TRBD2 (5 bases). The CDR3 sequence is 14 residues long. Germline V CDR1 and CDR2: SSHAT, FNYEAQ (reference sequence). With 3 bases removed from V and 2 bases from J, the gap between germline ends came to 11 bases.

The chain combines TRBV12-3 or TRBV12-4 with TRBJ1-1; D remains unclear. The V gene lost 7 bases and the J gene lost 4 bases, with 13 bases spanning the gap. The CDR3 totals 13 residues. The CDR3: CASTILGGTEAFF. CDR3 nucleotide sequence: TGTGCCAGCACCATCTTAGGAGGCACTGAAGCTTTCTTT.

The table lists this clonotype with many counts. The chain couples TRBV10-3 to TRBJ1-4; the D gene is possibly TRBD1 (6 bases). CDR3 length: 13 residues. Looked up from germline, CDR1 is ENHRY and CDR2 is SYGVKD. Trimming took 6 bases from V and 5 from J, leaving 10 bases between them. The DNA of the CDR3 is TGTGCCATCAGCGGCCAGGGGAATGAAAAACTGTTTTTT. Amino acids: CAISGQGNEKLFF.

About this clonotype itself: This clone may be a read error of a much larger clone one base away. J is TRBJ2-2 and V is TRBV5-1; D may be TRBD1 or TRBD2 (5 bases each). Germline lookup yields CDR1 SGHRS and CDR2 YFSETQ. The CDR3 sequence is 16 residues long. The CDR3 nucleotides are TGCGCCAGCAGCTTGGCCGTTGGGGCGAACACCGGGGAGCTGCTTTTT. This translates into CASSLAVGANTGELLF.

V gene TRBV7-3 combines with J gene TRBJ2-2; 10 bases match TRBD2. The CDR3 is made up of 15 amino acids. With 5 bases clipped from V and 7 bases from J, the junction kept 7 bases outside the gene matches. Germline CDR1 and CDR2: SGHTA and FQGTGA. CDR3 sequence: CASSPLAGVNGELFF. The DNA for the CDR3 is TGTGCCAGCAGCCCCCTAGCGGGAGTAAACGGGGAGCTGTTTTTT.

Details on this clonotype: This clone may be a read error of a much larger clone one base away. The chain recombines TRBV5-6 with TRBJ2-7; TRBD1 might be the D (6 bases). The length of the CDR3 is 16 residues. The germline V gene has CDR1 SGHDT and CDR2 YYEEEE. V lost 5 bases to trimming and J lost 2 bases, with 20 bases between them. The CDR3 is CASSRKDSPIPYEQYF. CDR3 nucleotide sequence: TGTGCCAGCAGTCGGAAGGACAGCCCAATTCCCTACGAGCAGTACTTC. The complete variable domain, with remaining parts taken from reference TRBV5-6 and TRBJ2-7, reads DAGVTQSPTHLIKTRGQQVTLRCSPKSGHDTVSWYQQALGQGPQFIFQYYEEEERQRGNFPDRFSGHQFPNYSSELNVNALLLGDSALYLCASSRKDSPIPYEQYFGPGTRLTVT.

Worth noting for this clonotype: A much larger clone sits a single nucleotide away, making a read error possible. The conserved closing phenylalanine or tryptophan is absent in this CDR3, likely reflecting a read error. This chain connects TRBV12-3 or TRBV12-4 to TRBJ1-1, with a tentative D call TRBD1 (5 bases). The V end lost 7 bases, the J end lost 0 bases, and 12 bases lay between the germline ends. This CDR3 is built from 14 residues. The CDR3 bases are TGTGCCAGCACCCTACAGACAGTGAACACTGAAGCTTTCGTT. It encodes CASTLQTVNTEAFV.

The chain is built from TRBV9 and TRBJ1-2, with 9 bases aligning to TRBD1. CDR1 and CDR2 from the germline V gene are SGDLS and YYNGEE. J gave up 3 bases and V 3 bases, and 3 bases lay outside the gene matches. This CDR3 region has 14 residues. CDR3 sequence: CASSAGQGYYGYTF. The CDR3 bases are TGTGCCAGCAGCGCGGGACAGGGATACTATGGCTACACCTTC. The complete variable domain, with remaining parts taken from reference TRBV9 and TRBJ1-2, reads DSGVTQTPKHLITATGQRVTLRCSPRSGDLSVYWYQQSLDQGLQFLIQYYNGEERAKGNILERFSAQQFPDLHSELNLSSLELGDSALYFCASSAGQGYYGYTFGSGTRLTVV.

This clonotype was counted only a few times. This chain links TRBV7-8 with TRBJ1-5; tentatively, D is TRBD1 (6 bases). CDR3 length: 15 amino acids. Germline assignment: CDR1 SGHVS and CDR2 FQNEAQ. V was cut by 3 bases and J by 4 bases, with 13 bases left in between. Here the CDR3 reads CASSFLTGINQPQHF. The CDR3 DNA follows: TGTGCCAGCAGCTTTCTCACAGGGATTAATCAGCCCCAGCATTTT. Looking up the rest from reference TRBV7-8 and TRBJ1-5 gives the full variable domain: GAGVSQSPRYKVAKRGQDVALRCDPISGHVSLFWYQQALGQGPEFLTYFQNEAQLDKSGLPSDRFFAERPEGSVSTLKIQRTQQEDSAVYLCASSFLTGINQPQHFGDGTRLSIL.

Concerning this clonotype: An end of the junction does not agree with germline; a read error may underlie this. The CDR3 region is CASSPGQGANTQYF. The CDR3 region has the DNA TGCGCCAGCAGCCCGGGACAGGGGGCAAATACGCAGTACTTC. This chain uses TRBV7-8 with TRBJ2-5, with 12 bases fitting TRBD1. Germline lookup yields CDR1 SGHVS and CDR2 FQNEAQ. The CDR3 covers 14 residues.

The chain links TRBV19 to TRBJ1-5; D is uncertain. Trimming removed 4 bases from V and 6 bases from J, with 10 bases in between. Germline CDR1 LNHDA, CDR2 SQIVND (reference sequence). The CDR3 sequence is 13 residues long. CDR3 region: CASSKAVLQPQHF. The DNA for the CDR3 is TGTGCCAGTAGTAAGGCAGTGCTTCAGCCCCAGCATTTT. The full variable domain, completed using reference TRBV19 and TRBJ1-5, is DGGITQSPKYLFRKEGQNVTLSCEQNLNHDAMYWYRQDPGQGLRLIYYSQIVNDFQKGDIAEGYSVSREKKESFPLTVTSAQKNPTAFYLCASSKAVLQPQHFGDGTRLSIL.

The rearrangement uses TRBV19 and TRBJ1-6; 9 bases agree with TRBD1. The CDR3 is made up of 14 amino acids. V gave up 6 bases and J gave up 11 bases; unmatched junction bases: 8. CDR1 is LNHDA, CDR2 SQIVND, per germline (reference sequence). The CDR3: CASREGTGLAPLHF. CDR3 DNA: TGTGCCAGTAGGGAGGGGACAGGGCTAGCACCCCTCCACTTT.

Worth noting for this clonotype: A much larger clone differs from this one at a single base, so this may be a read error. This is likely a read error, given that the CDR3 carries no conserved phenylalanine or tryptophan at its end. The V gene is TRBV7-3, the J gene TRBJ2-7; possible D gene TRBD1, 5 bases. Germline V gene data show CDR1 as SGHTA and CDR2 as FQGTGA. The CDR3 is 14 residues long. V lost 5 bases and J lost 2, with 13 bases in between. The CDR3 DNA reads TGTGCCAGCAGCCCAACAGGTCCCCCCTACGAGCAGTACCTC. Amino acids: CASSPTGPPYEQYL.

This clonotype was seen ten or more times. The chain links TRBV29-1 to TRBJ2-2; tentatively, D is TRBD2 (7 bases). Trimming shortened V by 5 bases and J by 5 bases, and 15 bases separated the two germline ends. CDR1 and CDR2 from the germline V gene are SQVTM and ANQGSEA. CDR3 length equals 14 residues. The CDR3 sequence: CSVKTSTGTGELFF. CDR3 coding DNA: TGCAGCGTTAAGACTAGCACAGGGACCGGGGAGCTGTTTTTT.

The chain links TRBV12-3 or TRBV12-4 to TRBJ2-2; 12 nucleotides align to TRBD2. The CDR3 spans 19 residues. Trimming removed 3 bases from V and 4 bases from J; junction bases left unmatched: 12. CDR3 bases: TGTGCCAGCAGTTTTCCTAGCGGGAGGGCCGCCTTGGGCACCGGGGAGCTGTTTTTT. It is translated as CASSFPSGRAALGTGELFF.